Included here is one T cell receptor beta chain sequence, with context. CDR3 length: 15 residues. Unmatched junction bases numbered 7, after V lost 5 bases and J lost 7 bases. Germline V gene sequence: CDR1 LNHNV, CDR2 YYDKDF (reference sequence). Ipilimumab, 1 mg/kg, started 14 to 28 days after autologous transplant. Method: immunoSEQ multiplex PCR; TCRdb's copy keeps in-frame clones and lacks some. The data show about 13,000 clones, 60% to 75% seen once. The source of the sample is a study of ipilimumab plus nivolumab after autologous stem cell transplantation. Study at large: DLBCL patients had primary refractory or relapsed disease.

The receptor comes from a male donor with diffuse large B-cell lymphoma. V usage is TRBV15 and J usage is TRBJ1-6; 8 bases agree with TRBD1. The sample consisted of PBMCs, taken in a trial of ipilimumab plus nivolumab as post-transplant consolidation. The CDR3 nucleotides are TGTGCCACCAGCCGCCGGCAGGGGGCGAATTCACCCCTCCACTTT. Protein product: CATSRRQGANSPLHF.